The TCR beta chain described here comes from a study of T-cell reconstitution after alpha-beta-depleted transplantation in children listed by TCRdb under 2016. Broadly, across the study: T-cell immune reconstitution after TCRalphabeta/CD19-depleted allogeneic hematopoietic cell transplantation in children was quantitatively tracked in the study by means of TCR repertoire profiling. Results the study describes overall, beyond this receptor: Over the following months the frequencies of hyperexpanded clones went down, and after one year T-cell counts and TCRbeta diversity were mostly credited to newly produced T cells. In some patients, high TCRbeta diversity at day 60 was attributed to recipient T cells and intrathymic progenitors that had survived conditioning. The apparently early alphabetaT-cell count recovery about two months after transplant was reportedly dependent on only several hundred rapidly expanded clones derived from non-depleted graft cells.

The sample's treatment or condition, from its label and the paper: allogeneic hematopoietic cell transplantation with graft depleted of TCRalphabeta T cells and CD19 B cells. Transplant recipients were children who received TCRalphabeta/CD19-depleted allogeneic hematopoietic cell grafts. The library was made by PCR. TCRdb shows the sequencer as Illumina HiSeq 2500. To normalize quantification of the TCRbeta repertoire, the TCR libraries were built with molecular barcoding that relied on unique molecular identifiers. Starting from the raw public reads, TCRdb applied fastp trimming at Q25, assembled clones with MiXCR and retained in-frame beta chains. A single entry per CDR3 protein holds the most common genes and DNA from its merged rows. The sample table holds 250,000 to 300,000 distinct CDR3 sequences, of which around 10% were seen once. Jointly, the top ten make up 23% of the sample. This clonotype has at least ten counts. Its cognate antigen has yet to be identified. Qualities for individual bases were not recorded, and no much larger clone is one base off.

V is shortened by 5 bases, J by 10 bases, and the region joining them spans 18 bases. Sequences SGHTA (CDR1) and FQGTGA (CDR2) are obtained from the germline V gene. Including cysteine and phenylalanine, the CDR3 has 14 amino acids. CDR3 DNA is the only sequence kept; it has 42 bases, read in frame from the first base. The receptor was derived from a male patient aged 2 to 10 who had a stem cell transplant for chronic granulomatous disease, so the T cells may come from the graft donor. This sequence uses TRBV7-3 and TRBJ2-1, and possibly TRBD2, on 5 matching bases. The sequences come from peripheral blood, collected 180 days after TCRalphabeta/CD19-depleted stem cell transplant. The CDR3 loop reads CASSPLGLLGEQFF. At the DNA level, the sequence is TGTGCCAGCAGCCCCCTAGGACTTTTAGGGGAGCAGTTCTTC.